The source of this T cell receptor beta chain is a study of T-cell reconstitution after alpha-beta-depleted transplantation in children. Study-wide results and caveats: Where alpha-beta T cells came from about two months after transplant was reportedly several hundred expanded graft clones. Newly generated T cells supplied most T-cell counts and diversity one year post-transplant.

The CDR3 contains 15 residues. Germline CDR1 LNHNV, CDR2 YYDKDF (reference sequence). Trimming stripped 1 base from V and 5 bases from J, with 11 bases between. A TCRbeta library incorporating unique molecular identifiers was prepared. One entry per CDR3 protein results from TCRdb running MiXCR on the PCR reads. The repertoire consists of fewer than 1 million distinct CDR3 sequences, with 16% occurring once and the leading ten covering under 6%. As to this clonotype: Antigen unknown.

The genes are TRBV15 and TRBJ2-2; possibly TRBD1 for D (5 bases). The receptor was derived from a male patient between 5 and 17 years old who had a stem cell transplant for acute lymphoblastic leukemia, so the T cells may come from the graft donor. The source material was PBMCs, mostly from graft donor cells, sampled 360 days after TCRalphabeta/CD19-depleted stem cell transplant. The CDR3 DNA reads TGTGCCACCAGCAGAGCAGGGTTTTCGACCGGGGAGCTGTTTTTT. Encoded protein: CATSRAGFSTGELFF.